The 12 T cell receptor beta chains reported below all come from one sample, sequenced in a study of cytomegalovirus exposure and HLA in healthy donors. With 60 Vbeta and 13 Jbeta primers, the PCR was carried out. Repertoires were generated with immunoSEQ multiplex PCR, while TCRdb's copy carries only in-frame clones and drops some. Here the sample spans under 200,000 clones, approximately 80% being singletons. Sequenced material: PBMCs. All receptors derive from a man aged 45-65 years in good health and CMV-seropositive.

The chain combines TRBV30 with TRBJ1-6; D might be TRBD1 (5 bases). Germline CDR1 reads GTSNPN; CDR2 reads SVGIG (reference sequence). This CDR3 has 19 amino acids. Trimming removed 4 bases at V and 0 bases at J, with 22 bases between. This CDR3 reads CAWNHDSPTRSSYNSPLHF. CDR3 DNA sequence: TGTGCCTGGAATCATGACAGTCCCACTCGGAGCTCCTATAATTCACCCCTCCACTTT.

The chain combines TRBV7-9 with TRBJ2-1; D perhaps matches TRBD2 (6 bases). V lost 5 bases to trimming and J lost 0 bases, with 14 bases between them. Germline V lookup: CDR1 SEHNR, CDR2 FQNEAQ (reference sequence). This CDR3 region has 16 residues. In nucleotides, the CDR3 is TGTGCCAGCAGCCCCAGGGAGCGGGCCTCCTACAATGAGCAGTTCTTC. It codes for CASSPRERASYNEQFF. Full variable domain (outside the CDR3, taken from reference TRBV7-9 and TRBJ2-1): DTGVSQNPRHKITKRGQNVTFRCDPISEHNRLYWYRQTLGQGPEFLTYFQNEAQLEKSRLLSDRFSAERPKGSFSTLEIQRTEQGDSAMYLCASSPRERASYNEQFFGPGTRLTVL.

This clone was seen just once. CDR3 DNA sequence: TGTGCCAGCAGCTACGGACAGGGACGCACAGATACGCAGTATTTT. Residues: CASSYGQGRTDTQYF. The chain joins TRBV5-4 to TRBJ2-3; TRBD1 aligns across 8 bases. Trimming cost V 3 bases and J 1 base; bases outside gene matches: 4. CDR1 and CDR2 (germline): SGHNT, YYREEE (reference sequence). The CDR3 length is 15 residues.

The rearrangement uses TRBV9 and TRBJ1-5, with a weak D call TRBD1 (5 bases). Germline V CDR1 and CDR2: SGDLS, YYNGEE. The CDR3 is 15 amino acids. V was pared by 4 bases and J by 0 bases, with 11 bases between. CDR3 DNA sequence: TGTGCCAGCAGCCTCGACAGCAATAGCAATCAGCCCCAGCATTTT. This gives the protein CASSLDSNSNQPQHF.

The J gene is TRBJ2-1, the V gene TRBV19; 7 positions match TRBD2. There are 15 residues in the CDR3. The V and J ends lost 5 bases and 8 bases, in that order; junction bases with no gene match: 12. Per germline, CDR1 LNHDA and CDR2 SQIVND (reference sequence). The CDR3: CASSPIGGAGDEQFF. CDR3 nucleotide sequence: TGTGCCAGTAGTCCGATTGGCGGGGCGGGAGATGAGCAGTTCTTC. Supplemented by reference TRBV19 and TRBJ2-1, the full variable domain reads DGGITQSPKYLFRKEGQNVTLSCEQNLNHDAMYWYRQDPGQGLRLIYYSQIVNDFQKGDIAEGYSVSREKKESFPLTVTSAQKNPTAFYLCASSPIGGAGDEQFFGPGTRLTVL.

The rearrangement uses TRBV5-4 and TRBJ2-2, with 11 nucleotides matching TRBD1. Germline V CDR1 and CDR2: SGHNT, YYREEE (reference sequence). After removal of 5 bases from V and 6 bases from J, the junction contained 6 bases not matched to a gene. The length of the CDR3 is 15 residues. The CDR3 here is CASRDRDRGSGELFF. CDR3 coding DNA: TGTGCCAGCAGGGACCGGGACAGGGGGTCCGGGGAGCTGTTTTTT.

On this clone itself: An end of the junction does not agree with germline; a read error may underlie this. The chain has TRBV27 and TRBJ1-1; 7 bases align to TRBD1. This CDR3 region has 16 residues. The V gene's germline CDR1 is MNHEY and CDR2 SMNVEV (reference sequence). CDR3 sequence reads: CASSISTGRGNTEAFF. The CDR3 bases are TGTGCCAGCAGTATATCGACAGGGAGAGGAAACACTGAAGCTTTCTTT.

The CDR3 here is CASSVTGGAGNQPQHF. CDR3 DNA: TGTGCCAGTAGTGTCACAGGGGGCGCGGGCAATCAGCCCCAGCATTTT. The chain combines TRBV19 with TRBJ1-5, with 9 bases fitting TRBD1. Germline V lookup: CDR1 LNHDA, CDR2 SQIVND (reference sequence). There are 16 residues in the CDR3. The V and J ends lost 5 bases and 2 bases, in that order; junction bases with no gene match: 7.

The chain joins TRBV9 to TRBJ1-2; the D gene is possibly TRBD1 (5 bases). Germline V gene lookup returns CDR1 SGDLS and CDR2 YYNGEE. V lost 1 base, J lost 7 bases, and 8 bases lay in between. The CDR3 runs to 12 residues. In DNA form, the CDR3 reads TGTGCCAGCAGCGTAATGCAGGGTGGCTACACCTTC. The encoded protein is CASSVMQGGYTF.

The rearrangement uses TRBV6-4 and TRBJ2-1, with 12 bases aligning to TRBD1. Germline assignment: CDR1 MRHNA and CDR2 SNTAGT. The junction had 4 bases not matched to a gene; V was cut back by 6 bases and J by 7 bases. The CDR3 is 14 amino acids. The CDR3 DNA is TGTGCCAGCAGCCGGGACAGGGGGCGGAATGAGCAGTTCTTC. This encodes CASSRDRGRNEQFF.

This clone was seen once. DNA for the CDR3: TGTGCCAGCAGCGGGACACTCGCCTACTATGGCTACACCTTC. It is translated as CASSGTLAYYGYTF. The genes are TRBV9 and TRBJ1-2; possible D gene TRBD1, 5 bases. The length of the CDR3 is 14 residues. V was cut by 3 bases and J by 3 bases, with 12 bases left in between. Looked up from germline, CDR1 is SGDLS and CDR2 is YYNGEE.

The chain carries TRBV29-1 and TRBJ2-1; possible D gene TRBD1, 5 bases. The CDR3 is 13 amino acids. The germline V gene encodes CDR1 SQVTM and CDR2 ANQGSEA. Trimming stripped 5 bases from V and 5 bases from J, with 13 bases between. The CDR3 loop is CSVPTRQHNEQFF. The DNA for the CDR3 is TGCAGCGTTCCCACCCGACAGCACAATGAGCAGTTCTTC.